This T cell receptor beta chain was profiled in a study of T cells in tuberculosis. TCRdb's copy holds only in-frame clones and misses some; the assay was immunoSEQ multiplex PCR. The data hold around 30,000 clones, with 86% observed a single time. V shed 5 bases, J shed 1 base, and the junction held 10 bases outside the gene matches. The CDR3 has 17 residues. Germline V gene sequence: CDR1 SNHLY, CDR2 FYNNEI. Time point specified: new active TB diagnosis, blood taken before or within 7 days of starting treatment. This sequence originates from an adult with tuberculosis. The J gene is TRBJ2-7, the V gene TRBV2; 11 positions agree with TRBD1. The source was PBMCs, collected at tuberculosis diagnosis. CDR3 region: CASSQRPGTGGSYEQYF. As DNA, the CDR3 is TGTGCCAGCAGTCAACGACCTGGGACAGGGGGTTCCTACGAGCAGTACTTC.